This T cell receptor beta chain appears in the sequencing data of a study of blood T cell repertoires in COVID-19. Germline CDR1 is SGHVS and CDR2 is FQNEAQ. V was shortened by 5 bases and J by 1 base, with 12 bases between the two germline ends. This CDR3 has 14 amino acids. Participants came from fewer than 25 US areas, aged roughly 18 to 89 years. Resolution of symptoms, clearance, or two negative PCRs was present in recovered Cohort 3 donors. Sequencing used immunoSEQ multiplex PCR; TCRdb keeps in-frame clones, though not all of them. In the table there are hundreds of thousands of clones, approximately 90% of which are singletons.

The chain recombines TRBV7-8 with TRBJ2-7, with D possibly TRBD1 on 6 matching bases. Sequenced input: PBMCs or T cells enriched from blood (not recorded which). The origin of this receptor is a woman in her forties who had recovered from COVID-19. The CDR3 DNA reads TGTGCCAGCAGCCACCGGGACATATCCTACGAGCAGTACTTC. It encodes CASSHRDISYEQYF.